This TCR beta chain emerged from a study of T cell responses to AZD1222 COVID-19 vaccine. TCRdb's copy holds only in-frame clones and misses some; the assay was immunoSEQ multiplex PCR. The data contain about 120,000 clones, around 88% of them singletons. Deletions cut 4 bases from V and 0 bases from J, with 2 bases between. The CDR3 is 12 amino acids. CDR1 and CDR2 from the germline V gene are SEHNR and FQNEAQ (reference sequence). Turning to this clone: What it binds is not known.

Findings of the study overall: Repertoire samples came only from after the peak T cell response.

The chain joins TRBV7-9 to TRBJ2-3; D call uncertain. The sequences come from peripheral blood, collected 28 days after the second AZD1222 dose. The sequence came from an adult who received the AZD1222 COVID-19 vaccine. CDR3 nucleotides: TGTGCCAGCAGCTCCAGCACAGATACGCAGTATTTT. Protein: CASSSSTDTQYF.